The rows below give T cell receptor beta chains drawn from one sample of a study of blood T cell repertoires in COVID-19. This table comes from immunoSEQ multiplex PCR, and its TCRdb copy is limited to in-frame clones, with some not included. The sample consists of a few hundred thousand clones, roughly 84% of them appearing once. The sequenced sample was peripheral blood. The receptors derive from a woman between 35 and 50 years old who had recovered from COVID-19. CDR3s include the opening cysteine and the closing phenylalanine or tryptophan. A D gene is named only where the DNA matches it firmly. Size tells how often a clone was seen (once, few, many) or the class of an expanded clone, and some rows leave it out.

J gene	clone size	V gene	D gene	CDR3 protein	CDR3 DNA
TRBJ1-1	few	TRBV9	NA	CASSAPHAGVGEAFF	TGTGCCAGCAGCGCTCCCCACGCAGGGGTAGGCGAAGCTTTCTTT
TRBJ1-4	NA	TRBV30	NA	CAWLDYEKLFF	TGTGCCTGGCTGGACTATGAAAAACTGTTTTTT
TRBJ1-1	NA	TRBV6-5	NA	CASSYVRTEAFF	TGTGCCAGCAGTTACGTCCGTACTGAAGCTTTCTTT
TRBJ1-2	once	TRBV2	NA	CASSGGPNYGYTF	TGTGCCAGCAGTGGGGGCCCTAACTATGGCTACACCTTC
TRBJ1-1	NA	TRBV18	NA	CASSPRVPMNTEAFF	TGTGCCAGCTCACCCCGGGTCCCCATGAACACTGAAGCTTTCTTT
TRBJ2-7	few	TRBV7-2	NA	CASSLVLGAEEQYF	TGTGCCAGCAGCTTAGTACTGGGGGCGGAAGAGCAGTACTTC
TRBJ2-2	NA	TRBV6-4	NA	CASSTYTGELFF	TGTGCCAGCAGTACATACACCGGGGAGCTGTTTTTT
TRBJ2-3	NA	TRBV24-1	NA	CATSDRGHPLDTQYF	TGTGCCACCAGTGACAGGGGCCACCCTCTCGATACGCAGTATTTT
TRBJ2-1	NA	TRBV6-2/TRBV6-3	TRBD2	CASSPLGLAGDNEQFF	TGTGCCAGCAGCCCTCTCGGACTAGCGGGGGACAATGAGCAGTTCTTC
TRBJ1-6	NA	TRBV25-1	NA	CASSFGPNSPLHF	TGTGCCAGCAGTTTTGGGCCAAATTCACCCCTCCACTTT
TRBJ2-3	NA	TRBV6-6	NA	CASSPVETDTQYF	TGTGCCAGCAGTCCCGTGGAGACGGATACGCAGTATTTT
TRBJ2-6	NA	TRBV29-1	NA	CSVEVPQGAGANVLTF	TGCAGCGTTGAAGTCCCACAGGGTGCCGGGGCCAACGTCCTGACTTTC
TRBJ2-1	NA	TRBV3-1/TRBV3-2	TRBD2	CASSQDSGDEQFF	TGTGCCAGCAGCCAAGATAGCGGGGATGAGCAGTTCTTC
TRBJ2-1	NA	TRBV7-9	TRBD1	CASSLAGQGAIEQFF	TGTGCCAGCAGCTTAGCGGGCCAGGGGGCCATTGAGCAGTTCTTC
TRBJ1-1	NA	TRBV7-2	NA	CASSLTRQNVVEAFF	TGTGCCAGCAGTCTTACTCGACAGAACGTGGTTGAAGCTTTCTTT
TRBJ2-1	NA	TRBV11-3	NA	CASSILATTNEQFF	TGTGCCAGCAGCATTCTAGCGACTACCAATGAGCAGTTCTTC
TRBJ1-2	NA	TRBV6-5	NA	CASSYRNEAPTRGYTF	TGTGCCAGCAGTTACCGTAATGAGGCTCCTACGCGAGGCTACACCTTC
TRBJ2-3	NA	TRBV19	NA	CASTRDGSTDTQYF	TGTGCCAGTACGCGGGACGGGAGCACAGATACGCAGTATTTT
TRBJ2-7	few	TRBV6-2/TRBV6-3	NA	CASSLRSGQYF	TGTGCCAGCAGTCTCCGGTCGGGACAGTACTTC
TRBJ2-7	NA	TRBV6-5	TRBD2	CASSYELAGGGEQYF	TGTGCCAGCAGTTACGAACTAGCGGGGGGGGGCGAGCAGTACTTC
TRBJ1-5	NA	TRBV6-5	TRBD1	CASSQTGGLGQPQHF	TGTGCCAGCAGTCAGACAGGGGGCTTAGGTCAGCCCCAGCATTTT
TRBJ2-5	once	TRBV9	TRBD2	CASSVASGQETQYF	TGTGCCAGCAGCGTAGCTAGCGGACAAGAGACCCAGTACTTC
TRBJ1-6	NA	TRBV6-5	NA	CASSSQDGVNSPLHF	TGTGCCAGCAGCTCCCAAGACGGAGTTAATTCACCCCTCCACTTT
TRBJ2-3	NA	TRBV9	NA	CASSASEDTQYF	TGTGCCAGCAGCGCGAGCGAAGATACGCAGTATTTT
TRBJ1-2	NA	TRBV14	TRBD1	CASSPRQGDGYTF	TGTGCCAGCAGCCCTCGACAGGGTGATGGCTACACCTTC
TRBJ1-2	NA	TRBV7-9	NA	CASTPAPRQDGYTF	TGTGCCAGCACTCCTGCCCCACGACAGGATGGCTACACCTTC
TRBJ1-1	few	TRBV7-9	NA	CASSLVEDTEAFF	TGTGCCAGCAGCTTAGTAGAGGACACTGAAGCTTTCTTT
TRBJ2-1	NA	TRBV14	TRBD2	CASSQQRSSGGIYNEQFF	TGTGCCAGCAGCCAACAACGCTCTAGCGGGGGAATCTACAATGAGCAGTTCTTC
TRBJ2-7	once	TRBV9	NA	CASSVVDGSGYEQYF	TGTGCCAGCAGCGTAGTGGACGGATCGGGATACGAGCAGTACTTC
TRBJ1-2	NA	TRBV7-2	NA	CASSPGLLGRSEDGYTF	TGTGCCAGCAGCCCCGGCCTATTAGGAAGGTCTGAGGATGGCTACACCTTC
TRBJ2-3	NA	TRBV19	NA	CVSSQGPTDTQYF	TGTGTCAGTAGTCAGGGGCCAACAGATACGCAGTATTTT
TRBJ2-2	NA	TRBV7-6	TRBD2	CASSLRASGGTGELFF	TGTGCCAGCAGCTTGCGGGCTAGCGGGGGGACCGGGGAGCTGTTTTTT
TRBJ2-7	NA	TRBV21-1	NA	CASSYKGDTDSYEQYF	TGTGCCAGCAGCTACAAGGGGGACACCGACTCCTACGAGCAGTACTTC
TRBJ1-5	NA	TRBV30	NA	CAWSVQSDQPQHF	TGTGCCTGGAGTGTACAGTCAGATCAGCCCCAGCATTTT
TRBJ2-2	few	TRBV7-2	TRBD2	CASSRTSPDTGELFF	TGTGCCAGCAGCCGGACTAGCCCCGACACCGGGGAGCTGTTTTTT
TRBJ2-7	few	TRBV6-5	NA	CASSFGSTYEQYF	TGTGCCAGCAGTTTCGGGTCTACCTACGAGCAGTACTTC
TRBJ1-4	NA	TRBV5-1	NA	CASSLGYGGAEGKLFF	TGCGCCAGCAGCTTGGGATATGGGGGCGCAGAGGGAAAACTGTTTTTT
TRBJ1-5	NA	TRBV30	TRBD1	CAWSGGKDQPQHF	TGTGCCTGGTCAGGGGGCAAGGATCAGCCCCAGCATTTT
TRBJ1-5	NA	TRBV10-3	TRBD1	CAISLGDRGSSNQPQHF	TGTGCCATCAGTCTCGGGGACAGGGGGAGTAGCAATCAGCCCCAGCATTTT
TRBJ1-5	NA	TRBV7-8	TRBD1	CASSPRDSYQPQHF	TGTGCCAGCAGCCCCCGGGACAGTTATCAGCCCCAGCATTTT